This is a list of T cell receptor beta chains from one sample in a study of immune heterogeneity within non-small cell lung tumors. TCRdb reanalysed the multiplex PCR reads using MiXCR and keeps one entry per CDR3 protein. The sample shows about 16,000 distinct CDR3 sequences, around 27% of them seen only once. Sequencing was carried out using lung tumor tissue. The source of these receptors is a middle-aged man with non-small cell lung cancer. Each CDR3 is given with its conserved first and last residue. A D gene is named only where the DNA matches it firmly.

J,V,D,length,CDR3
TRBJ2-3,TRBV20-1,TRBD2,17,CSARGLGLAGNTYTQYF
TRBJ2-1,TRBV6-5,-,16,CASSYSRLVLSNEQFF
TRBJ2-1,TRBV9,-,12,CASSVVSHEQFF
TRBJ2-2,TRBV6-1,-,14,CASRDLASAGELFF
TRBJ2-3,TRBV11-2,-,11,CASSTVSAQYF
TRBJ1-5,TRBV7-7,TRBD1,15,CASSLGDRRAQPQHF
TRBJ1-2,TRBV2,-,15,CASSEALRQYYGYTF
TRBJ1-2,TRBV5-6,-,16,CASSFRRGGSVDGYTF
TRBJ2-5,TRBV4-1,TRBD1,15,CASSQLRDSQETQYF
TRBJ2-5,TRBV2,-,15,CASTQGGSGKETQYF
TRBJ1-1,TRBV20-1,TRBD1,15,CSAYEGQRMNTEAFF
TRBJ2-7,TRBV6-1,-,13,CASSPGHAYEQYF
TRBJ2-1,TRBV6-4,TRBD2,13,CASSGTSSNEQFF
TRBJ1-6,TRBV20-1,-,14,CSARVGGRNSPLHF
TRBJ2-3,TRBV5-1,TRBD1,17,CASTLGSGGANTDTQYF
TRBJ2-2,TRBV15,TRBD1,16,CATSRDPGGFTGELFF
TRBJ1-5,TRBV20-1,-,13,CSARGLGNQPQHF
TRBJ2-2,TRBV9,TRBD1,15,CASSAWTGNTGELFF
TRBJ2-2,TRBV10-2,-,12,CASSEGSGELFF
TRBJ2-3,TRBV18,-,13,CASSLIQADTQYF
TRBJ2-1,TRBV12-3/TRBV12-4,-,11,CASSFSNEQFF